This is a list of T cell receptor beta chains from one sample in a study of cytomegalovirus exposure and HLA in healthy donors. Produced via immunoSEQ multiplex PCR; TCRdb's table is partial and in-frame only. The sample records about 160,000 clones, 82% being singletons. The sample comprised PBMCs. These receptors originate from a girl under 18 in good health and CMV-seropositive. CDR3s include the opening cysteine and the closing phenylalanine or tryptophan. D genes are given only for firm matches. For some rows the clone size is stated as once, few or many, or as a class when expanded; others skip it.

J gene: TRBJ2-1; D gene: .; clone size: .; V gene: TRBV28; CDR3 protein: CASSLGGHEQFF; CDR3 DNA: TGTGCCAGCAGTTTAGGGGGCCATGAGCAGTTCTTC
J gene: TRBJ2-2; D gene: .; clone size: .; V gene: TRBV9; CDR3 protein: CASSVGRLSGELFF; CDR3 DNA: TGTGCCAGCAGCGTAGGGCGACTAAGCGGGGAGCTGTTTTTT
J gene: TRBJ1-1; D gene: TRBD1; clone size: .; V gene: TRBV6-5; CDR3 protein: CASAGGSEAFF; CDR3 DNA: TGTGCCAGCGCAGGGGGGTCTGAAGCTTTCTTT
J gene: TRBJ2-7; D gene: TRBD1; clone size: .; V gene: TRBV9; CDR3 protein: CASSVLGTVAYEQYF; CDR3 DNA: TGTGCCAGCAGCGTTTTGGGGACAGTAGCCTACGAGCAGTACTTC
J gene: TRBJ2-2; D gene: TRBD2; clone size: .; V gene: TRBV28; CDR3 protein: CASSLRLAVVGELFF; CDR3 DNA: TGTGCCAGCAGTTTGAGGCTAGCGGTAGTCGGGGAGCTGTTTTTT
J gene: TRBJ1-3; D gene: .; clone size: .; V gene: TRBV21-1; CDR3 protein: CASSLWGNGNTIYF; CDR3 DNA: .
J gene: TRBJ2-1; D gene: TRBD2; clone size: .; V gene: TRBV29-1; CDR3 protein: CSVGGLAGSEQFF; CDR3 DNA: TGCAGCGTGGGAGGACTAGCGGGATCTGAGCAGTTCTTC
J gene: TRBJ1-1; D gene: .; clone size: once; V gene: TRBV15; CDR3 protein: CATSRAGFGTEAFF; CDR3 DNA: TGTGCCACCAGCAGAGCAGGGTTCGGCACTGAAGCTTTCTTT
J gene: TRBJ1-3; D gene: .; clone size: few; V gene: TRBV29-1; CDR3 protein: CSVEARNSGNTIYF; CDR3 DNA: TGCAGCGTTGAAGCGAGGAACTCTGGAAACACCATATATTTT
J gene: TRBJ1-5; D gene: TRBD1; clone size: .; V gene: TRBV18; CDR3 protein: CASSPGRYGQVPSNQPQHF; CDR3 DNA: TGTGCCAGCTCACCGGGGCGCTATGGACAGGTTCCTAGCAATCAGCCCCAGCATTTT
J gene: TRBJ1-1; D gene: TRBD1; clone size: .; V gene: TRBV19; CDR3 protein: CASSLNRQGINTEAFF; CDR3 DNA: TGTGCCAGTAGTCTGAATCGACAGGGGATAAACACTGAAGCTTTCTTT
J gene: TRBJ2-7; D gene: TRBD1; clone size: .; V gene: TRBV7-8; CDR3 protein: CASSPPPTGLYEQYF; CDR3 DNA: TGTGCCAGCAGCCCCCCGCCGACAGGGCTCTACGAGCAGTACTTC
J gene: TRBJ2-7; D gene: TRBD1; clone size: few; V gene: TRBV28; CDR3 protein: CASKPLGQGVDEQYF; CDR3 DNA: TGTGCCAGCAAACCCCTTGGACAGGGTGTCGACGAGCAGTACTTC
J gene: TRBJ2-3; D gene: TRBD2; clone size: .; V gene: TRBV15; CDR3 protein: CATSRGLARSTDTQYF; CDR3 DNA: TGTGCCACCAGCAGAGGACTAGCACGTTCCACAGATACGCAGTATTTT
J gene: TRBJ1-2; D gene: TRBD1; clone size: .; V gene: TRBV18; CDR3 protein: CASSPGTDPNYGYTF; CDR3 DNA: TGTGCCAGCTCACCAGGGACAGATCCTAACTATGGCTACACCTTC
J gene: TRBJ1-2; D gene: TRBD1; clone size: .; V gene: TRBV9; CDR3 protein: CASSDGTGPAGGYTF; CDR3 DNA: TGTGCCAGCAGCGACGGGACAGGACCCGCTGGAGGCTACACCTTC
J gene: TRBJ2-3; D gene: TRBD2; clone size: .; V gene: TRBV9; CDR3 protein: CASSGSGGWTDTQYF; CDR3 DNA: TGTGCCAGCAGCGGATCGGGAGGGTGGACAGATACGCAGTATTTT
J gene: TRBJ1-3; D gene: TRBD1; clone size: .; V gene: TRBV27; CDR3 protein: CASRTGPGNTIYF; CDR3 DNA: TGTGCCAGCAGGACAGGGCCTGGAAACACCATATATTTT
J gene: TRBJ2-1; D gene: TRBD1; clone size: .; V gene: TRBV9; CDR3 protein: CASSASTGYSYNEQFF; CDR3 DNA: TGTGCCAGCAGCGCCTCGACAGGGTACTCCTACAATGAGCAGTTCTTC
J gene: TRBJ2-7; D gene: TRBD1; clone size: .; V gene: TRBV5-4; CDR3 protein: CASSSGTGVYEQYF; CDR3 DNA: TGTGCCAGCAGCTCCGGGACAGGGGTCTACGAGCAGTACTTC
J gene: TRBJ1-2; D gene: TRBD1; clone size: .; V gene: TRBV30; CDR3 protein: CAWIRPGQGPYGYTF; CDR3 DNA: TGTGCCTGGATCAGACCGGGACAGGGGCCCTATGGCTACACCTTC
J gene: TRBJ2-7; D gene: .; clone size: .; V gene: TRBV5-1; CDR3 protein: CASSKLGDWRNEQYF; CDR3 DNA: TGCGCCAGCAGCAAGCTTGGAGACTGGCGCAACGAGCAGTACTTC
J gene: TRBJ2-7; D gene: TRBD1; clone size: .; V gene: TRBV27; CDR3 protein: CASSPGTATYEQYF; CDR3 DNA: TGTGCCAGCAGTCCCGGGACAGCTACCTACGAGCAGTACTTC
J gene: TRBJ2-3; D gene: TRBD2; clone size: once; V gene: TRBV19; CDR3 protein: CASSRLPGLAADTQYF; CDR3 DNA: TGTGCCAGTAGCCGCCTGCCGGGACTAGCGGCAGATACGCAGTATTTT
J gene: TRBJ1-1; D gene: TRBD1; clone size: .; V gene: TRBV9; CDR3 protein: CASSADRGLTEAFF; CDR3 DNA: TGTGCCAGCAGCGCGGACAGGGGGCTTACTGAAGCTTTCTTT
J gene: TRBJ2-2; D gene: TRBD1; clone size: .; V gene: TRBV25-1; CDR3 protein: CASSSTGPTGELFF; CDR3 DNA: TGTGCCAGCAGTTCGACAGGGCCGACCGGGGAGCTGTTTTTT
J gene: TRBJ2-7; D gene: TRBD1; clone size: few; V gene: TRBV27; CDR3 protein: CASSLSRGTGSYEQYF; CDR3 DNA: TGTGCCAGCAGTTTATCAAGGGGGACAGGTTCCTACGAGCAGTACTTC
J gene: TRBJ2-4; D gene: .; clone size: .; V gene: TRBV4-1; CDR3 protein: CASSQVIRGATKNIQYF; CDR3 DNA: TGCGCCAGCAGCCAAGTGATTCGGGGGGCGACCAAAAACATTCAGTACTTC
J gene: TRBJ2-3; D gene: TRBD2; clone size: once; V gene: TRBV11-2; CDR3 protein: CASSLVAGDYDTQYF; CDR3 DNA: TGTGCCAGCAGCTTGGTAGCGGGAGACTATGATACGCAGTATTTT
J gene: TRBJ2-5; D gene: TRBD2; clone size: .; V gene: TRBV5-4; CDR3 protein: CASSLLSGLAPLGETQYF; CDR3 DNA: TGTGCCAGCAGCTTGCTGTCGGGACTAGCGCCTCTTGGGGAGACCCAGTACTTC
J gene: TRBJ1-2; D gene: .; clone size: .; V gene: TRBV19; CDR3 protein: CASSPQNYGYTF; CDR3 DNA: TGTGCCAGTAGTCCGCAGAACTATGGCTACACCTTC
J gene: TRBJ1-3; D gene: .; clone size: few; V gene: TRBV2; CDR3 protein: CASSETGPGNTIYF; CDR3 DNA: TGTGCCAGCAGTGAGACAGGTCCTGGAAACACCATATATTTT
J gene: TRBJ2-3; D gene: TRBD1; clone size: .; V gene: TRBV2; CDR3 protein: CAIRDRGAASPDTQYF; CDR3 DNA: TGTGCCATCAGGGACAGGGGTGCTGCTAGCCCAGATACGCAGTATTTT
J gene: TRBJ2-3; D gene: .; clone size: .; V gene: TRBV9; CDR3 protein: CASNLWGQPTDTQYF; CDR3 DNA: TGTGCCAGCAACCTGTGGGGACAACCCACAGATACGCAGTATTTT
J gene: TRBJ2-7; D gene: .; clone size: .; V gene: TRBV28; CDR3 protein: CASSYSYSAQSYEQYF; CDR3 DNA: TGTGCCAGCAGTTATTCCTACAGTGCCCAATCCTACGAGCAGTACTTC
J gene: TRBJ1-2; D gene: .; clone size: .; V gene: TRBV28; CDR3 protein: CASSSRGPYGYTF; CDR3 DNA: TGTGCCAGCTCAAGTAGGGGCCCGTATGGCTACACCTTC
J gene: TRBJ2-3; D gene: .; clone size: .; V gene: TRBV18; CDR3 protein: CASSPDSSSGDTQYF; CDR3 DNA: TGTGCCAGCTCACCAGACAGCTCCTCAGGAGATACGCAGTATTTT
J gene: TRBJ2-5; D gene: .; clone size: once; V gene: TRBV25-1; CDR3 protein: CASSESKGSETQYF; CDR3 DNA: TGTGCCAGCAGTGAATCAAAGGGGTCGGAGACCCAGTACTTC
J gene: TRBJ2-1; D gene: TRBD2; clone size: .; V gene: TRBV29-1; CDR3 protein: CSVAGLAGGHEQFF; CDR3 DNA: TGCAGCGTTGCCGGACTAGCGGGAGGGCATGAGCAGTTCTTC
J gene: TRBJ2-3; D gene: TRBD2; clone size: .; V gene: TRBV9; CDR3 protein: CASSLRGGSTDTQYF; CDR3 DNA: TGTGCCAGCAGCCTACGGGGGGGATCGACAGATACGCAGTATTTT